This T cell receptor beta chain was identified in a study of T cell repertoires in cytomegalovirus infection (dated by TCRdb to between 2018 and 2020). Study-wide context: Donor HLA type was relevant to the analysis, because carriage of CMV infection together with the matching HLA type was indicated by public TCR beta signatures. The study at large found these results: The ex vivo response was dominated by HLA-C-restricted CMV-specific TCR beta clonotypes, which also provided the single most frequent clonotype in two of eight donors. In both this cohort and an independent approximately 370-donor cohort, the cumulative frequency of public TCR beta family members distinguished carriers of CMV infection plus the relevant HLA type.

TCRdb names Illumina HiSeq 1500 as the instrument used. TCRdb's own reprocessing of the public reads used fastp at Q25 and MiXCR and kept productive beta chains. CDR3 protein sequences are deduplicated, and each keeps its most common genes and DNA. In all, the sample holds hundreds of thousands of distinct CDR3 sequences, and around 32% of those were seen once. The ten largest clonotypes hold around 15% of the sample. This clonotype has at least ten counts. Its antigen specificity is not known. Base-call qualities are not available, and no considerably larger clone is one nucleotide away. The CDR3 runs 14 residues from the cysteine to the phenylalanine. Left in the record is the CDR3 DNA by itself, 42 bases read in frame from the first base. Trimming removed 1 base from V and 4 bases from J; the gene matches leave 3 bases unexplained. From the germline V gene, CDR1 is SGHAT and CDR2 is FQNNGV.

The rearranged segments are TRBV11-2 and TRBJ1-2, with TRBD1 matching 7 junction bases. Sequenced: PBMCs. This clonotype originated in a human donor in good health (CMV status not recorded). Some clones in this sample may be carry-over from other donors' samples. The DNA sequence is as follows: TGTGCCAGCAGCTTAGGGGGACAGATCTATGGCTACACCTTC. It translates as CASSLGGQIYGYTF.